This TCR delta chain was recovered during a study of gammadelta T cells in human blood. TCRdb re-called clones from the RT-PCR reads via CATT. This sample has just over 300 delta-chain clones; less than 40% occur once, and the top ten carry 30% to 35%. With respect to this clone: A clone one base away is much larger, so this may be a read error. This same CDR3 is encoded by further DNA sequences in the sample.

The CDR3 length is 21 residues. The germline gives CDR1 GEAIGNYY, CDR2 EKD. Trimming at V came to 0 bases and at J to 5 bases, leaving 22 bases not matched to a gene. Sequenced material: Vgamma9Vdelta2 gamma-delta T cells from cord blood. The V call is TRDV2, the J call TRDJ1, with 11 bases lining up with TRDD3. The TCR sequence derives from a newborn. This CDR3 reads CACDTKTYARRWGIRADKLIF. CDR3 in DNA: TGTGCCTGTGACACCAAGACCTACGCTCGTAGGTGGGGGATACGCGCTGATAAACTCATCTTT.